This T cell receptor (beta chain) originates from a study of shared clonotypes between healthy human individuals. Study-wide background: Donors consisted of a couple of women and a few men between 18 and 49.

The study's findings and limits: Donor clonotype sharing was expected to depend on sequencing depth. On the whole, naive subsets had larger estimated richness than memory subsets had.

Note on this clone: Its specificity is not known.

CD4+ cells underwent separation, giving CD45RA+ naive and CD45RA-negative memory subsets. The germline gives CDR1 SEHNR, CDR2 FQNEAQ (reference sequence). The CDR3 is 17 amino acids. The ends lost 5 bases at V and 8 bases at J; junction bases unmatched: 13. Clones were read by immunoSEQ multiplex PCR, and TCRdb kept only the in-frame ones, dropping some. The profile covers about 1.5 million clones, with roughly 95% appearing a single time and over 1% taken by the ten largest. This TCR was sampled from a man aged 25 to 40 in good health. The specimen sequenced was naive CD4+ T cells sorted from blood. This sample's subset: CD45RA+ positively selected. The V gene is TRBV7-9, the J gene TRBJ2-1; TRBD2 matches at 12 bases. CDR3 coding DNA: TGTGCCAGCAGCCCCGTGGTTGGGCGACTAGCGGGAGATGAGCAGTTCTTC. Its translation is CASSPVVGRLAGDEQFF.